This T cell receptor (beta chain) was captured by sequencing in a study of blood T cell repertoires in COVID-19. Measured with immunoSEQ multiplex PCR; TCRdb has only the in-frame clones, and not every one. The data contain a few hundred thousand clones, about nine tenths of them singletons. Trimming took 4 bases from V and 3 from J; bases not matched to a gene: 12. Germline V gives CDR1 LNHDA, CDR2 SQIVND (reference sequence). This CDR3 spans 17 amino acids. The chain employs TRBV19 and TRBJ2-3, with 8 bases lining up with TRBD1. The clonotype originates from a man between 65 and 85 years old with acute or convalescent COVID-19. Sequenced: peripheral blood. The CDR3 protein is CASSRRDGTGYTDTQYF. For the CDR3, the DNA is TGTGCCAGTAGTAGGAGGGACGGGACAGGTTATACAGATACGCAGTATTTT.